This T cell receptor (beta chain) is drawn from a study of cytomegalovirus exposure and HLA in healthy donors. General study results and limits: Most TCR sequences showed up rarely, but some public TCRs showed up in many donors. Associated with cytomegalovirus, according to the listing, were 164 TCR beta chains. The classifier reportedly diagnosed cytomegalovirus status with high sensitivity and specificity.

Details on this clone: Its target is unknown.

Per germline, CDR1 SGHNT and CDR2 YYREEE (reference sequence). Trimming cost V 7 bases and J 3 bases, with 7 bases left between them. The CDR3 covers 11 residues. Only in-frame clones appear in the TCRdb table, and some are missing; sequencing was by immunoSEQ multiplex PCR. In the table there are around 130,000 clones, under 90% of which are singletons. The TCR comes from a man aged 25 to 40 in good health and CMV-seronegative. Sequenced input: PBMCs. The V and J genes are TRBV5-4 and TRBJ1-1; the D gene is possibly TRBD1 (6 bases). CDR3 region: CASGGDTEAFF. CDR3 nucleotides: TGTGCCAGCGGGGGCGACACTGAAGCTTTCTTT.